This T cell receptor beta chain appears in the sequencing data of a study of read filtering for tumor transcriptome and immune sequencing. Overall study: Whole-transcriptome libraries were prepared after DNase treatment. Whole-study results and caveats: The sorted CD138-negative fraction was a mixed bone marrow immune population, not purified T cells.

As to this clonotype: Antigen: not known.

The CDR3 has 16 residues. The V and J ends lost 6 bases and 5 bases, in that order; junction bases with no gene match: 13. Germline CDR1 reads SNHLY; CDR2 reads FYNNEI. From 350 to 500 ng of RNA, a library with molecular barcoded alpha/delta and beta/gamma adaptors was made. TCRdb passed the reads through MiXCR, listing each CDR3 protein once. The sample lists tens of thousands of distinct CDR3 sequences; around 21% were seen once. Sequencing was performed on a population of CD138-negative cells sorted from bone marrow. This chain uses TRBV2 with TRBJ2-3; 8 bases fit TRBD2. The clonotype was recovered from a donor older than 35 with multiple myeloma. CDR3 nucleotide sequence: TGTGCCAGCAGCGATGAGACGGGGGGGATATTAGATACGCAGTATTTT. Amino acid sequence: CASSDETGGILDTQYF.